These 30 T cell receptor beta chains came from one sample sequenced in a study of T cell responses to AZD1222 COVID-19 vaccine. Assay used: immunoSEQ multiplex PCR; TCRdb lists only in-frame clones, some missing. The top ten clones hold under 3.5% of a sample with 200,000 or so clones, 85% to 90% of them seen once. Sequenced material: peripheral blood, taken on day 0 of MenACWY control vaccination. Receptors originate from an adult in good health.

V gene TRBV11-2 combines with J gene TRBJ1-1; D uncertain. Trimming removed 0 bases from V and 0 bases from J, with 11 bases in between. Germline V gene sequence: CDR1 SGHAT, CDR2 FQNNGV. The CDR3 contains 16 residues. In DNA, the CDR3 is TGTGCCAGCAGCTTAGAGAGGGCCGTCATGAACACTGAAGCTTTCTTT. This codes for CASSLERAVMNTEAFF.

The genes are TRBV6-5 and TRBJ1-4, with D perhaps matching TRBD1 (6 bases). Trimming pared 9 bases from V and 3 bases from J, leaving 14 bases between. The germline V gene encodes CDR1 MNHEY and CDR2 SVGAGI. This CDR3 has 14 residues. CDR3 sequence (DNA): TGTGCCAGTGGGAGGGGGGGAGCTAATGAAAAACTGTTTTTT. It yields the protein CASGRGGANEKLFF.

The rearrangement links TRBV2 to TRBJ2-1, with D possibly matching TRBD2 (6 bases). The germline V gene has CDR1 SNHLY and CDR2 FYNNEI. Trimming removed 5 bases at V and 5 bases at J, with 10 bases between. The CDR3 has 13 residues. In DNA form, the CDR3 reads TGTGCCAGCAGTTCAAGACTAGACAATGAGCAGTTCTTC. Amino acids: CASSSRLDNEQFF.

This chain connects TRBV6-6 to TRBJ1-5; 9 bases fit TRBD1. Per the germline V gene, CDR1 is MNHNY and CDR2 is SVGAGI (reference sequence). The CDR3 covers 15 residues. Trimming removed 6 bases from V and 4 bases from J; junction bases left unmatched: 7. CDR3 bases: TGTGCCAGCAGCTCCCGGACAGGGGATAATCAGCCCCAGCATTTT. This encodes CASSSRTGDNQPQHF.

The V call is TRBV7-8, the J call TRBJ1-5, with D perhaps matching TRBD1 (6 bases). The CDR3 totals 17 residues. The germline V gene encodes CDR1 SGHVS and CDR2 FQNEAQ. V was trimmed by 5 bases and J by 4 bases, leaving 21 bases between them. CDR3: CASSPHGIGQRNQPQHF. The CDR3 DNA sequence: TGTGCCAGCAGCCCGCATGGTATAGGACAGAGAAATCAGCCCCAGCATTTT.

J is TRBJ2-5 and V is TRBV4-1, with D hard to call. Germline V gene sequence: CDR1 MGHRA, CDR2 YSYEKL. The CDR3 covers 13 residues. Trimming took 4 bases from V and 3 from J, leaving 9 bases between them. CDR3 protein: CASSLPGEETQYF. The DNA of the CDR3 is TGCGCCAGCAGCCTCCCTGGCGAAGAGACCCAGTACTTC.

The CDR3 coding sequence is TGTGCCAGCAGCACAGGGAACTATGGCTACACCTTC. This translates into CASSTGNYGYTF. V gene TRBV25-1 combines with J gene TRBJ1-2, with D perhaps TRBD1 (6 bases). Trimming stripped 6 bases from V and 2 bases from J, with 7 bases between. The CDR3 consists of 12 residues. The germline CDR1 and CDR2 sequences are MGHDK and SYGVNS.

Notes on this clone: One end of the junction varies from germline; a read error may be responsible. The DNA of the CDR3 is TGTGCCAGCAGCGTAAGGGGAGGGGGAGTCCCGTTTATCTTC. Protein product: CASSVRGGGVPFIF. The genes are TRBV6-5 and TRBJ2-7; D may be TRBD2 (7 bases). This CDR3 spans 14 amino acids. Germline-derived CDR1 and CDR2 are MNHEY and SVGAGI.

The chain is built from TRBV7-2 and TRBJ1-6, with D possibly matching TRBD1 (6 bases). CDR3 length: 13 residues. V was pared by 5 bases and J by 8 bases, with 10 bases between. Per the germline V gene, CDR1 is SGHTA and CDR2 is FQGNSA. CDR3 nucleotide sequence: TGTGCCAGCAGCCCGAGGACAGATTCACCCCTCCACTTT. Translated, it gives CASSPRTDSPLHF.

CDR3 loop: CASSSRVAGGSDTQYF. The CDR3 nucleotides read TGCGCCAGCAGCTCAAGGGTCGCGGGAGGGTCAGATACGCAGTATTTT. The chain couples TRBV5-1 to TRBJ2-3; 9 bases line up with TRBD2. The CDR3 contains 16 residues. Looked up from germline, CDR1 is SGHRS and CDR2 is YFSETQ. Trimming cost V 3 bases and J 4 bases; bases outside gene matches: 9. Based on the CDR3 plus reference TRBV5-1 and TRBJ2-3, the full variable domain is KAGVTQTPRYLIKTRGQQVTLSCSPISGHRSVSWYQQTPGQGLQFLFEYFSETQRNKGNFPGRFSGRQFSNSRSEMNVSTLELGDSALYLCASSSRVAGGSDTQYFGPGTRLTVL.

The chain joins TRBV5-4 to TRBJ2-1; D is unclear. Germline V gives CDR1 SGHNT, CDR2 YYREEE (reference sequence). The CDR3 is made up of 12 amino acids. Trimming removed 0 bases from V and 15 bases from J, with 13 bases in between. CDR3 sequence (DNA): TGTGCCAGCAGCTTGGTAGACTCGCAGCGGTTCTTC. It codes for CASSLVDSQRFF.

V usage is TRBV4-2 and J usage is TRBJ1-1; D is perhaps TRBD1 (5 bases). The CDR3 consists of 15 residues. V shed 4 bases and J shed 4 bases, with 16 bases lying between them. Per germline, CDR1 LGHNA and CDR2 YNFKEQ. The CDR3 DNA is TGTGCCAGCAGCCCTCGTCAGGGCGAGGGCACTGAAGCTTTCTTT. This sequence encodes CASSPRQGEGTEAFF.

This chain uses TRBV18 with TRBJ1-1, with TRBD1 matching over 7 bases. J lost 3 bases, V lost 5 bases, and 9 bases had no gene match. The CDR3 extends over 15 amino acids. Germline V gene lookup returns CDR1 KGHSH and CDR2 LQKENI. The CDR3 spells CASSTLQGIDTEAFF. In DNA form, the CDR3 reads TGTGCCAGCTCAACCCTACAGGGGATCGACACTGAAGCTTTCTTT.

The rearrangement links TRBV25-1 to TRBJ1-6; maybe TRBD1 (6 bases). Germline lookup yields CDR1 MGHDK and CDR2 SYGVNS. CDR3 length: 10 amino acids. V lost 11 bases to trimming and J lost 13 bases, with 12 bases between them. CDR3: CASGAGPLHF. In nucleotides, the CDR3 is TGTGCCTCAGGGGCTGGCCCCCTCCACTTT. The full variable domain, with the rest looked up from reference TRBV25-1 and TRBJ1-6, is EADIYQTPRYLVIGTGKKITLECSQTMGHDKMYWYQQDPGMELHLIHYSYGVNSTEKGDLSSESTVSRIRTEHFPLTLESARPSHTSQYLCASGAGPLHFGNGTRLTVT.

This chain links TRBV10-3 with TRBJ2-7, with D perhaps matching TRBD1 (5 bases). Trimming removed 6 bases from V and 2 bases from J, with 8 bases in between. CDR3 length equals 12 residues. Germline CDR1 and CDR2: ENHRY and SYGVKD. The CDR3 region is CAIRDTTYEQYF. In DNA form, the CDR3 reads TGTGCCATCAGGGACACCACCTACGAGCAGTACTTC.

The chain joins TRBV27 to TRBJ1-1; D perhaps matches TRBD1 (6 bases). V dropped 4 bases and J dropped 2 bases, with 11 bases sitting between them. Germline assignment: CDR1 MNHEY and CDR2 SMNVEV (reference sequence). The CDR3 spans 14 residues. CDR3 in amino acids: CASSSSTGNTEAFF. CDR3 bases: TGTGCCAGCAGTTCCTCGACAGGCAACACTGAAGCTTTCTTT.

This clone was seen only a few times. V gene TRBV28 combines with J gene TRBJ2-3; no clear D gene. CDR1 is MDHEN, CDR2 SYDVKM, per germline. The CDR3 is made up of 16 amino acids. V lost 8 bases, J lost 0 bases, and 18 bases lay in between. For the CDR3, the DNA is TGTGCCAGCGGCCCCCCCCTGGACGCAAGCACAGATACGCAGTATTTT. It encodes CASGPPLDASTDTQYF.

The chain employs TRBV14 and TRBJ1-3; perhaps TRBD1 as D (5 bases). Germline lookup yields CDR1 SGHDN and CDR2 FVKESK. Trimming cost V 2 bases and J 4 bases, with 12 bases left between them. This CDR3 is built from 15 residues. The CDR3 is CASSQPGGIGNTIYF. Written as DNA, the CDR3 is TGTGCCAGCAGCCAACCGGGGGGTATCGGAAACACCATATATTTT.

The chain combines TRBV6-1 with TRBJ2-2; tentatively, D is TRBD2 (5 bases). Trimming left V 3 bases short and J 3 bases short, with 14 bases between. The length of the CDR3 is 16 residues. The germline CDR1 and CDR2 sequences are MNHNS and SASEGT. The CDR3 DNA sequence: TGTGCCAGCAGTGATTCAGCGGCCGGGGACACCGGGGAGCTGTTTTTT. Translated, it gives CASSDSAAGDTGELFF.

This chain joins TRBV7-2 and TRBJ1-1; possibly TRBD1 for D (5 bases). The V end lost 7 bases, the J end lost 4 bases, and 16 bases lay between the germline ends. Germline V CDR1 and CDR2: SGHTA, FQGNSA. The CDR3 covers 14 residues. CDR3 sequence reads: CASTRDPAGTEAFF. The DNA of the CDR3 is TGTGCCAGCACCCGGGACCCAGCGGGCACTGAAGCTTTCTTT.

This rearrangement joins TRBV10-1 to TRBJ2-3, with D possibly TRBD1 on 6 matching bases. V lost 5 bases, J lost 7 bases, and 16 bases lay in between. The CDR3 spans 14 residues. The germline gives CDR1 WNHNN, CDR2 SYGVQD (reference sequence). The CDR3 DNA reads as TGCGCCAGCAGTATCCGGGACACCAACAATACGCAGTATTTT. Encoded protein: CASSIRDTNNTQYF.

The chain carries TRBV10-3 and TRBJ2-7; TRBD1 aligns across 7 bases. The CDR3 has 20 residues. The V gene end was trimmed by 0 bases and the J gene end by 6 bases; junction bases not matched to a gene: 23. Germline V gene sequence: CDR1 ENHRY, CDR2 SYGVKD. CDR3 residues: CAISESRVSQGSSRGLEQYF. For the CDR3, the DNA is TGTGCCATCAGTGAGTCGAGGGTTTCACAGGGGTCCTCCCGAGGGCTCGAGCAGTACTTC.

The chain joins TRBV2 to TRBJ1-6; D is uncertain. This CDR3 is 13 amino acids long. With 7 bases removed from V and 6 bases from J, the gap between germline ends came to 10 bases. Germline V gene lookup returns CDR1 SNHLY and CDR2 FYNNEI. The CDR3 coding sequence is TGTGCCAGCAAGGGAACAGTTAATTCACCCCTCCACTTT. Its protein product is CASKGTVNSPLHF.

This rearrangement joins TRBV19 to TRBJ2-7; perhaps D is TRBD1 or TRBD2 (5 bases each). CDR1 and CDR2 from the germline V gene are LNHDA and SQIVND (reference sequence). This CDR3 contains 14 residues. V was shortened by 4 bases and J by 2 bases, with 12 bases between the two germline ends. CDR3: CASSSRDGAYEQYF. The CDR3 bases are TGTGCCAGTAGTAGCCGGGACGGAGCCTACGAGCAGTACTTC.

The V gene is TRBV7-3, the J gene TRBJ2-7, with 9 bases that match TRBD2. This CDR3 is built from 14 residues. CDR1 SGHTA and CDR2 FQGTGA come from the germline V gene. V gave up 2 bases and J gave up 3 bases; unmatched junction bases: 2. CDR3: CASSLAGGDYEQYF. The CDR3 bases are TGTGCCAGCAGCTTAGCGGGAGGGGACTACGAGCAGTACTTC.

The chain combines TRBV6-5 with TRBJ1-2; TRBD1 matches at 8 bases. The J segment lost 5 bases and the V segment lost 4 bases, leaving 12 bases of the junction unmatched. Germline assignment: CDR1 MNHEY and CDR2 SVGAGI. CDR3 size: 16 residues. CDR3 in amino acids: CASSSPMTGVGYGYTF. As DNA, the CDR3 is TGTGCCAGCAGTTCCCCGATGACAGGGGTTGGGTATGGCTACACCTTC.

The chain links TRBV10-3 to TRBJ2-2; the match to TRBD2 covers 12 bases. The CDR3 totals 16 residues. The V and J ends lost 6 bases and 2 bases, in that order; junction bases with no gene match: 4. Germline assignment: CDR1 ENHRY and CDR2 SYGVKD. CDR3 DNA sequence: TGTGCCATCAGAAGGACTAGCGGGACTAACACCGGGGAGCTGTTTTTT. Protein: CAIRRTSGTNTGELFF.

The V and J genes are TRBV29-1 and TRBJ1-1; D is uncertain. CDR1 and CDR2 (germline): SQVTM, ANQGSEA. The CDR3 is made up of 13 amino acids. V was clipped by 2 bases and J by 1 base, with 8 bases between them. The CDR3 DNA follows: TGCAGCGTTGAAAGTCGGAGGAACACTGAAGCTTTCTTT. Translation gives CSVESRRNTEAFF.

This chain connects TRBV6-5 to TRBJ1-6; no definite D call. CDR1 is MNHEY and CDR2 is SVGAGI in the germline V gene. Trimming pared 6 bases from V and 2 bases from J, leaving 8 bases between. The CDR3 extends over 14 amino acids. CDR3 in DNA: TGTGCCAGCAGCCTCGGCCCCTATAATTCACCCCTCCACTTT. It specifies CASSLGPYNSPLHF.

V and J are TRBV7-9 and TRBJ2-1, with 7 positions matching TRBD2. Germline CDR1 reads SEHNR; CDR2 reads FQNEAQ (reference sequence). The CDR3 extends over 16 amino acids. The V segment lost 5 bases and the J segment 4 bases; nucleotides outside the gene matches: 11. The CDR3 nucleotides are TGTGCCAGCAGCCCCCCTAGCGGAGAGGCGTACAATGAGCAGTTCTTC. Translation: CASSPPSGEAYNEQFF.